The clone carrying this TCR beta chain was seen a few times. Its antigen is currently unknown. This sample was taken from a study of T cells in Graves' hyperthyroidism and ophthalmopathy. Looking at the study overall: Any treatment followed the collection of peripheral blood at initial diagnosis.

This CDR3 has 14 residues. Between the trimmed V and J ends, which lost 6 bases and 3 bases, there was a span of 12 bases. Germline V gives CDR1 MGHDK, CDR2 SYGVNS. The diagnoses drew upon clinical symptoms, serum thyroxine and TRAb, thyroid ultrasound and orbital computed tomography. The blood sample dates from first hyperthyroidism diagnosis, preceding any ophthalmopathy symptoms. Researchers amplified the TCR beta CDR3 regions from RNA transcripts. A set of HTBI primers served as the primers for a first-round RT-PCR of the TCR CDR3. A single record per CDR3 protein comes from TCRdb applying MiXCR to the multiplex PCR reads. Seen here are nearly 600,000 distinct CDR3 sequences, 14% observed once, and the top ten hold roughly 5.7%. Study observations and caveats: Ophthalmopathy prediction by the model preceded onset by a median about 6 months.

This sequence originates from a woman in her 30s with Graves' hyperthyroidism that later progressed to Graves' ophthalmopathy. Material for sequencing was blood. V is TRBV25-1 and J is TRBJ2-1, with D uncertain. DNA for the CDR3: TGTGCCAGCAGCCCCAGGCGGTACTACAATGAGCAGTTCTTC. Its protein product is CASSPRRYYNEQFF.